This T cell receptor beta chain was recovered during a study of blood T cell repertoires in COVID-19. Study details: The samples span acute and convalescent COVID-19 from the United States, Italy and Spain. Sample material is recorded as cDNA or gDNA derived from T cells, B-cell-depleted T cells, or PBMCs.

The CDR3 consists of 13 residues. Trimming removed 6 bases from V and 2 bases from J, with 8 bases in between. The germline gives CDR1 SNHLY, CDR2 FYNNEI. The authors' processing: Amplification of reference gene primers provided the estimated nucleated cell counts. Clones were read by immunoSEQ multiplex PCR, and TCRdb kept only the in-frame ones, dropping some. Clone size and the V and J calls come from that table; the DNA yielded D and trimming. Here the sample spans 21,000 or so clones, roughly 88% being singletons. The origin of this receptor is a human donor in a cohort sampled during active COVID-19. The donor label of this sample is uncertain. Sequencing used peripheral blood. The genes are TRBV2 and TRBJ1-5, with D unresolved. CDR3 nucleotide sequence: TGTGCCAGCAGGAGGGAGGGCAATCAGCCCCAGCATTTT. Translating gives CASRREGNQPQHF.